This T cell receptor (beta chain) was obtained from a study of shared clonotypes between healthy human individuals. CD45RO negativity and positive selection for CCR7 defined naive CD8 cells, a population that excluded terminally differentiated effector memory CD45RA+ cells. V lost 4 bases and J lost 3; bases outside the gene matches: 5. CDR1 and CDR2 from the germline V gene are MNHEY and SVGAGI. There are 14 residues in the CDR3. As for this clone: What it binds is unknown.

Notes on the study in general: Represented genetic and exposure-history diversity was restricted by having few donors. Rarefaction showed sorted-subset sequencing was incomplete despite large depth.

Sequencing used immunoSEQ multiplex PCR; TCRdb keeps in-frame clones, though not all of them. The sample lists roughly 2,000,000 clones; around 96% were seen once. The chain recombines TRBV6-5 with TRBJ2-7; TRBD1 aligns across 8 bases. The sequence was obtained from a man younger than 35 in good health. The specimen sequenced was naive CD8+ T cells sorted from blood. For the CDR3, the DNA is TGTGCCAGCAGTTTAGGGACAGGAAACTACGAGCAGTACTTC. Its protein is CASSLGTGNYEQYF.